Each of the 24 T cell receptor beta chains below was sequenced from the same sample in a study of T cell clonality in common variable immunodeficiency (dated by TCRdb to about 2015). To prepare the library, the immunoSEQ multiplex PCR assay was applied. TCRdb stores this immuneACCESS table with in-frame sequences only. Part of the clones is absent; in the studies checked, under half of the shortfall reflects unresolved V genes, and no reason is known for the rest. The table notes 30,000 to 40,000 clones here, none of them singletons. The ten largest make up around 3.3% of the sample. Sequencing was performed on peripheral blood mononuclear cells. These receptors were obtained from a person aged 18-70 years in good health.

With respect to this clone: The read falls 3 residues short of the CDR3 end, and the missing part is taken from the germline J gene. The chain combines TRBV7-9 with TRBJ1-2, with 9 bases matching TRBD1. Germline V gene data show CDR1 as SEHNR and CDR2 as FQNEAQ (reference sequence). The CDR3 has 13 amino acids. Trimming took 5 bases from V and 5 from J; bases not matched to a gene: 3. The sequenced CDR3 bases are TGTGCCAGCAGCCTCGACAGGGGGTATGGC. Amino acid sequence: CASSLDRGYG. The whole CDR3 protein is CASSLDRGYGYTF.

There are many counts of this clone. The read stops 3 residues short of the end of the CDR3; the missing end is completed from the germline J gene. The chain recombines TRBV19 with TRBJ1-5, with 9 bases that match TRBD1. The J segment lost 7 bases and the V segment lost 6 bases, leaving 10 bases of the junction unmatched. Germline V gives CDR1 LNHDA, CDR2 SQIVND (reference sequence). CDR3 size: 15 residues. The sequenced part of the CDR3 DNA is TGTGCCAGTAGATCAGCCGGGACAGGGTTCCAGCCC. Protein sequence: CASRSAGTGFQP. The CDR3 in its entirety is CASRSAGTGFQPQHF. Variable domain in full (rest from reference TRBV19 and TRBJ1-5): DGGITQSPKYLFRKEGQNVTLSCEQNLNHDAMYWYRQDPGQGLRLIYYSQIVNDFQKGDIAEGYSVSREKKESFPLTVTSAQKNPTAFYLCASRSAGTGFQPQHFGDGTRLSIL.

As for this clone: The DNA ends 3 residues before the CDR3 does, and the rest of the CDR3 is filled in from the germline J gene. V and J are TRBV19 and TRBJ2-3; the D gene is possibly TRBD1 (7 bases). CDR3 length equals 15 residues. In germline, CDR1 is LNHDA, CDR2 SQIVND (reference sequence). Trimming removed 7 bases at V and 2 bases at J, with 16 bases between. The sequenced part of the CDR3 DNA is TGTGCCAGTATGAGGGGGGACAGTTACACAGATACG. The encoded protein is CASMRGDSYTDT. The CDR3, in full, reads CASMRGDSYTDTQYF. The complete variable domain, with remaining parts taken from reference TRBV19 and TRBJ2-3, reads DGGITQSPKYLFRKEGQNVTLSCEQNLNHDAMYWYRQDPGQGLRLIYYSQIVNDFQKGDIAEGYSVSREKKESFPLTVTSAQKNPTAFYLCASMRGDSYTDTQYFGPGTRLTVL.

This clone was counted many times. CDR3 sequence: CASSLYPDSATSTDTQYF. The covered CDR3 bases are TGTGCCAGCAGCTTATACCCGGACAGTGCTACTAGCACAGATACG. This sequence joins TRBV7-6 and TRBJ2-3, with D possibly being TRBD1 (6 bases). Sequencing ends 3 residues short of the CDR3 end; the germline J gene provides the rest. From germline, CDR1 is SGHVS and CDR2 FNYEAQ. Trimming stripped 2 bases from V and 0 bases from J, with 18 bases between. This CDR3 is 18 amino acids long.

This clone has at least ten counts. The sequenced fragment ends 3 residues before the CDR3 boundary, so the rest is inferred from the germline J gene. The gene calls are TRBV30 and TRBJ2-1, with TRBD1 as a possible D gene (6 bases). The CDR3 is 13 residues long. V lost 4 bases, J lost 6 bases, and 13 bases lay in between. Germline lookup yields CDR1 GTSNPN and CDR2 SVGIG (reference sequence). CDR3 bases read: TGTGCCTGGAAACAGGGTTGGGGCAATGAG. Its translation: CAWKQGWGNE. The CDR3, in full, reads CAWKQGWGNEQFF.

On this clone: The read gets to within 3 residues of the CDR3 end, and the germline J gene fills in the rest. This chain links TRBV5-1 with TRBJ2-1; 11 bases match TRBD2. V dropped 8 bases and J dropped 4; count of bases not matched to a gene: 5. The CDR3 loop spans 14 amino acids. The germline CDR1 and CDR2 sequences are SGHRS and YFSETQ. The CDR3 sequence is CASERTSGYNEQFF. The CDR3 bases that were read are TGCGCCAGTGAGCGGACTAGCGGGTACAATGAG.

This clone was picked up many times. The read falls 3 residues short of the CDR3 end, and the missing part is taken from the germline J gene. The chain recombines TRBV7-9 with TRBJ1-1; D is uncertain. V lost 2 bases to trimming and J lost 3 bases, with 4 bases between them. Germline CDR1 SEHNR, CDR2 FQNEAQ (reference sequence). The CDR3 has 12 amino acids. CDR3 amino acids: CASSLRHTEAFF. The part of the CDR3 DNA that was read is TGTGCCAGCAGCTTAAGGCACACTGAA.

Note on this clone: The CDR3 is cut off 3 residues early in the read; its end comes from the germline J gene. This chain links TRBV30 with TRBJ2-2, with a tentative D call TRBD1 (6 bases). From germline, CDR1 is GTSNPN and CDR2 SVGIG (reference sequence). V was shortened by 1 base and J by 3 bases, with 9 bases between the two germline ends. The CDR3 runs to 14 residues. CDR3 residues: CAWSGDTDTGELFF. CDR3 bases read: TGTGCCTGGAGTGGGGACACGGACACCGGGGAG.

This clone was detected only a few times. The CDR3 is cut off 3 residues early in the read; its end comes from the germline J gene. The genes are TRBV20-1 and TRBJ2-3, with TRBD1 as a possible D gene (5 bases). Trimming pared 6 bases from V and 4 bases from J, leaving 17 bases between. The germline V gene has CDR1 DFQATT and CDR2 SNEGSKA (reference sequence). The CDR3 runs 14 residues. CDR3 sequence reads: CSALEGVLSDTQYF. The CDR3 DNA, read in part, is TGCAGTGCCCTGGAAGGGGTTTTGTCAGATACG.

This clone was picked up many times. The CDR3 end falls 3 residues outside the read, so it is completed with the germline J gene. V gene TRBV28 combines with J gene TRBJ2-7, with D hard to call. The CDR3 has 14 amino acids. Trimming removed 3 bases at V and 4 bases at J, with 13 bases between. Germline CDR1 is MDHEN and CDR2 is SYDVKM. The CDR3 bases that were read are TGTGCCAGCAGTTTCCGCCCCATAGAGTACGAG. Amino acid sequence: CASSFRPIEYE. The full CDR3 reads CASSFRPIEYEQYF. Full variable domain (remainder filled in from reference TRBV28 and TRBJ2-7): DVKVTQSSRYLVKRTGEKVFLECVQDMDHENMFWYRQDPGLGLRLIYFSYDVKMKEKGDIPEGYSVSREKKERFSLILESASTNQTSMYLCASSFRPIEYEQYFGPGTRLTVT.

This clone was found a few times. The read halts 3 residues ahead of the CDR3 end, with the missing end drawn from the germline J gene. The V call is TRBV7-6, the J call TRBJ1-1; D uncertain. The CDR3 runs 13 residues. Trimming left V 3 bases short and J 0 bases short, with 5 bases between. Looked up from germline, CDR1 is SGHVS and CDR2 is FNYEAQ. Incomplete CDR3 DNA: TGTGCCAGCAGCTTTCGGGTGAACACTGAA. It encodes CASSFRVNTE. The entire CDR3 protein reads CASSFRVNTEAFF.

CDR3 region: CASSYWTGPQETQYF. CDR3 DNA (partial): TGTGCCAGCAGCTACTGGACAGGCCCCCAAGAGACC. The V gene is TRBV7-2, the J gene TRBJ2-5; TRBD1 aligns across 7 bases. The missing CDR3 end, 3 residues past where the read stops, is filled in from the germline J gene. V was pared by 4 bases and J by 1 base, with 6 bases of the junction left unmatched. This CDR3 region has 15 residues. CDR1 is SGHTA, CDR2 FQGNSA, per germline.

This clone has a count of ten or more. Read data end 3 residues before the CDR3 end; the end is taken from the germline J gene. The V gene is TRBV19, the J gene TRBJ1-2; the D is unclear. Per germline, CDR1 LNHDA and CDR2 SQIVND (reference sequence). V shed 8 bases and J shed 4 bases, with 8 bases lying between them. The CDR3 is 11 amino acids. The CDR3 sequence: CASLSLYGYTF. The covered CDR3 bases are TGTGCCAGTCTATCCCTCTATGGC. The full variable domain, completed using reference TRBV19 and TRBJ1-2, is DGGITQSPKYLFRKEGQNVTLSCEQNLNHDAMYWYRQDPGQGLRLIYYSQIVNDFQKGDIAEGYSVSREKKESFPLTVTSAQKNPTAFYLCASLSLYGYTFGSGTRLTVV.

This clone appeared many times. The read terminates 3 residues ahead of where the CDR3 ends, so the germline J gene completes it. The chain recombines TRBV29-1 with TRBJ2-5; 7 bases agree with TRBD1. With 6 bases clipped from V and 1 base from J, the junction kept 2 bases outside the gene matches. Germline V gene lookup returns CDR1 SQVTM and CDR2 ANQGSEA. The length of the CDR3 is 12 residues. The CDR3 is CSVGQFQETQYF. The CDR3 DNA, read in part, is TGCAGCGTGGGACAGTTCCAAGAGACC.

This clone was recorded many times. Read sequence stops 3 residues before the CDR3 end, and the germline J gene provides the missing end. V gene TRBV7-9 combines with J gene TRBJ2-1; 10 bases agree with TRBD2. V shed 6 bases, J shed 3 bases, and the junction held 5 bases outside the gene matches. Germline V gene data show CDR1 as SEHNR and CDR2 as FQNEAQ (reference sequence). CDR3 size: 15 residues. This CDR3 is CASRSSGSVYNEQFF. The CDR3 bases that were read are TGTGCCAGCAGATCTAGCGGGAGTGTCTACAATGAG.

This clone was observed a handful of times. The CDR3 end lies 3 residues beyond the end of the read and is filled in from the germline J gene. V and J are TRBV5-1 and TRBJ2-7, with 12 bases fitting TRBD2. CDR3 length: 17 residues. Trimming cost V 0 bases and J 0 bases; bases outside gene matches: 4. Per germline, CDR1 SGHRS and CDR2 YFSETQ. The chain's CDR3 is CASSLGLAGDISYEQYF. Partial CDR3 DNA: TGCGCCAGCAGCTTGGGACTAGCGGGGGACATCTCCTACGAG.

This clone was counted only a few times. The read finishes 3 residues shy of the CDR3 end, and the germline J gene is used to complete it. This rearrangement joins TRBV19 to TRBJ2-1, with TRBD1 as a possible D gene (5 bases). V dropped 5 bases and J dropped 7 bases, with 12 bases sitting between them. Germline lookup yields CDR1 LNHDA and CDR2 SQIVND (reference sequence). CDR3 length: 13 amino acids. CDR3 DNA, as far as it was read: TGTGCCAGTAGTCATACCAGGGCTAATGAG. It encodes CASSHTRANE. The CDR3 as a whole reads CASSHTRANEQFF.

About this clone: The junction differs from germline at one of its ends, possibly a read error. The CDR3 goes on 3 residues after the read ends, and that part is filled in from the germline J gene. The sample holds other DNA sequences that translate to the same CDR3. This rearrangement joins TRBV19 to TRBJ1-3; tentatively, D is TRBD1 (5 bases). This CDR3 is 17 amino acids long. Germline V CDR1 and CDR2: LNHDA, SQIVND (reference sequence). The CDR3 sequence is CASSIVGAENSGNTIYF. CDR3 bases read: TGTGCCAGTAGTATAGTAGGGGCGGAGAATTCTGGAAACACA.

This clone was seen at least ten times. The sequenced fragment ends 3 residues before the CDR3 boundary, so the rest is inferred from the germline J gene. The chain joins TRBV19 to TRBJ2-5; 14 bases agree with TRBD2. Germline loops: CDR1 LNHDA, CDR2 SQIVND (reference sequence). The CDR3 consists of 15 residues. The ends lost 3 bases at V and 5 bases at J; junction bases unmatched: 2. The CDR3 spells CASSMGLAGVETQYF. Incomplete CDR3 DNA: TGTGCCAGTAGTATGGGACTAGCGGGGGTGGAGACC.

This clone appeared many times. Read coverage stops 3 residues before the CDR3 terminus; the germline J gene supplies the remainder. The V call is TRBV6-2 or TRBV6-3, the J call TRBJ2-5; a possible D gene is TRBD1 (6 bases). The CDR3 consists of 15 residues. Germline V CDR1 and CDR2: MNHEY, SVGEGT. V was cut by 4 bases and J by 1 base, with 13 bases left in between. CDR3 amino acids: CASSSQRQAQETQYF. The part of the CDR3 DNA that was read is TGTGCCAGCAGTTCCCAGAGACAGGCCCAAGAGACC.

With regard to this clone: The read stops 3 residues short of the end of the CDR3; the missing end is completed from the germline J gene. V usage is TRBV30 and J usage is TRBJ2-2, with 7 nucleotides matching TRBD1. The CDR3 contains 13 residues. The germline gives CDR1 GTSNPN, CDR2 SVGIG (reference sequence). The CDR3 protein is CAWGLGQNEKLFF. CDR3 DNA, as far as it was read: TGTGCCTGGGGGCTGGGACAGAATGAAAAG.

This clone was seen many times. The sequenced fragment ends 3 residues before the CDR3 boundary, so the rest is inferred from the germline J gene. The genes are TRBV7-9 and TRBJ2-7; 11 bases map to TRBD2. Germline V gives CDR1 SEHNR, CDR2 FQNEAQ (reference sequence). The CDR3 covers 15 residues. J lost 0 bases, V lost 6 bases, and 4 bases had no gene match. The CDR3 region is CASSRSGGASYEQYF. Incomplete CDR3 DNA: TGTGCCAGCAGTCGTAGCGGGGGGGCCTCCTACGAG.

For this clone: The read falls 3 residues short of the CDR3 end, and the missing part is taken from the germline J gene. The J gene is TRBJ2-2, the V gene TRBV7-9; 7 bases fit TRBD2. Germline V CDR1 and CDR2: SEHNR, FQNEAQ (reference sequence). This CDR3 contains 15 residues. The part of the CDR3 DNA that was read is TGTGCCAGCAGCCTACCTGTGGGGGGGGAAGAAAAG. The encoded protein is CASSLPVGGEEK. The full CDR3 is CASSLPVGGEEKLFF.

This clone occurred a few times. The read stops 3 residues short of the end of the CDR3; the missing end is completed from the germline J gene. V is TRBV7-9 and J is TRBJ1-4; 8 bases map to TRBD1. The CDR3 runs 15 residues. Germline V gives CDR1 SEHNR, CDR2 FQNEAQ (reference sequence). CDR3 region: CASSRRTGTNEELFF. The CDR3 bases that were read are TGTGCCAGCAGCAGGAGGACAGGGACTAATGAGGAA.